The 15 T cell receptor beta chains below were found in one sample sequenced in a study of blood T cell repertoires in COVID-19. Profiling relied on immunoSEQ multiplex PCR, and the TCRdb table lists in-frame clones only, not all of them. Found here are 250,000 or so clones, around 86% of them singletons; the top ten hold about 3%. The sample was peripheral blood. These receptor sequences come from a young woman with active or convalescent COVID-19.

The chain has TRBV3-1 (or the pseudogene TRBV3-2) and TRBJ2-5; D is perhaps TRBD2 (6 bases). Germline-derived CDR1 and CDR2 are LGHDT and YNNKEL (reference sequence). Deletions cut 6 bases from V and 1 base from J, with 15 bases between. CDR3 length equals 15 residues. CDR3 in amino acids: CASSQNWDSQETQYF. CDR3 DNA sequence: TGTGCCAGCAGTCAAAACTGGGACTCCCAAGAGACCCAGTACTTC.

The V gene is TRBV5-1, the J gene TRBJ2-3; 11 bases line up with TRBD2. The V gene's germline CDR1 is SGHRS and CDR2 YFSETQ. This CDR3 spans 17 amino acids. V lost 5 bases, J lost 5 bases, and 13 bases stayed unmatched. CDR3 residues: CASRLEPGTSGGDTQYF. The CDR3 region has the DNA TGCGCCAGCAGACTCGAACCCGGGACTAGCGGCGGAGATACGCAGTATTTT.

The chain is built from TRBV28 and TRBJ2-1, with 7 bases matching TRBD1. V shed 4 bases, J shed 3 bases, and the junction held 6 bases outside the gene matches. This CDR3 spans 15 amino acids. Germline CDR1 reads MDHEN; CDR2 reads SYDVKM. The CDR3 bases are TGTGCCAGCAGTTCGACAGGGAACGTCTACAATGAGCAGTTCTTC. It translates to CASSSTGNVYNEQFF.

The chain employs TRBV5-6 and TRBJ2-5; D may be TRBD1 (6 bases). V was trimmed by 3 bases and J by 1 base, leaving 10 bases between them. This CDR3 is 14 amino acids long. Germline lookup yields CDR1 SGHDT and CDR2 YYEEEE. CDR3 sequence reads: CASSSQGIQETQYF. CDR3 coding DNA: TGTGCCAGCAGCTCCCAGGGGATCCAAGAGACCCAGTACTTC.

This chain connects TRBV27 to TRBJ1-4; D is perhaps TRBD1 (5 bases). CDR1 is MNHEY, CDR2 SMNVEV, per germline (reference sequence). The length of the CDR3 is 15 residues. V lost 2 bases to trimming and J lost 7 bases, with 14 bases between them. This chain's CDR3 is CASSLGEGRIEKLFF. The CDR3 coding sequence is TGTGCCAGCAGTTTAGGGGAGGGGCGCATTGAAAAACTGTTTTTT.

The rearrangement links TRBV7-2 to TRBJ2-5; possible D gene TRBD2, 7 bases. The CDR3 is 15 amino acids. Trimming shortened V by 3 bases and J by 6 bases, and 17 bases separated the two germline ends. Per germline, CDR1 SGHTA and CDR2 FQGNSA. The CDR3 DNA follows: TGTGCCAGCAGCTTTGGGGGGGGCGGGCCGAAGACCCAGTACTTC. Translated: CASSFGGGGPKTQYF.

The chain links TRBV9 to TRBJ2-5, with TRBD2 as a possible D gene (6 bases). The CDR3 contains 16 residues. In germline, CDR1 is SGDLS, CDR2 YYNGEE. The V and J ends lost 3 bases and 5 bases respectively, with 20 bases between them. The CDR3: CASSDKLLAPRETQYF. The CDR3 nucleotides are TGTGCCAGCAGCGACAAGTTACTAGCTCCTAGGGAGACCCAGTACTTC.

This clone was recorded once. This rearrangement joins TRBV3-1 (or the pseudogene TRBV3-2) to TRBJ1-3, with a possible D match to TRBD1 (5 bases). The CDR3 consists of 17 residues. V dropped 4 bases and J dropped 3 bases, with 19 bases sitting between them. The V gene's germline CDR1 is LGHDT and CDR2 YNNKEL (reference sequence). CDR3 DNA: TGTGCCAGCAGCCTGAGAGTGCCGCAGGGAGGTGGAAACACCATATATTTT. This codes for CASSLRVPQGGGNTIYF.

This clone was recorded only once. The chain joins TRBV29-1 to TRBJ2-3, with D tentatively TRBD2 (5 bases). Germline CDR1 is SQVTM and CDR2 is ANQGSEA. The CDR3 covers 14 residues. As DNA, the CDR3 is TGCGCATTGCGACTACCCAGCCACACAGATACGCAGTATTTT. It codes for CALRLPSHTDTQYF.

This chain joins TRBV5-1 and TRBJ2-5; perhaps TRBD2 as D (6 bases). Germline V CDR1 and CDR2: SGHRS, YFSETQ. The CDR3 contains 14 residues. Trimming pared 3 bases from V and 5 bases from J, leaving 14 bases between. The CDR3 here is CASSSGSGWETQYF. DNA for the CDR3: TGCGCCAGCAGCTCGGGAAGCGGGTGGGAGACCCAGTACTTC.

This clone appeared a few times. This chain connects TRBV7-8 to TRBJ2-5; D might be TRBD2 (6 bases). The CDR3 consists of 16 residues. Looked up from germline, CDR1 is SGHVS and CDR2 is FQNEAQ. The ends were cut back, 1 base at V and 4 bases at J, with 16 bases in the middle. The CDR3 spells CASSLGTTWRVETQYF. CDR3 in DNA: TGTGCCAGCAGCTTAGGGACCACTTGGAGGGTAGAGACCCAGTACTTC.

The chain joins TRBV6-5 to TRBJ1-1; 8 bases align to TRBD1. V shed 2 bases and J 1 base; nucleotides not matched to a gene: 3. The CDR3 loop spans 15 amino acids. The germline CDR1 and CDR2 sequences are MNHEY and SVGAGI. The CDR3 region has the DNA TGTGCCAGCAGTTACCGGGGACAGGCGAACACTGAAGCTTTCTTT. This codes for CASSYRGQANTEAFF.

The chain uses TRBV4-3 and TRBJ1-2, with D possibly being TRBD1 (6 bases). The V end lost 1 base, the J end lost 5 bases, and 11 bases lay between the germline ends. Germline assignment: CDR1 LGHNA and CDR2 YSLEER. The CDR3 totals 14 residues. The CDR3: CASSQGLRGYGYTF. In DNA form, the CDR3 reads TGCGCCAGCAGCCAAGGACTCAGGGGTTATGGCTACACCTTC.

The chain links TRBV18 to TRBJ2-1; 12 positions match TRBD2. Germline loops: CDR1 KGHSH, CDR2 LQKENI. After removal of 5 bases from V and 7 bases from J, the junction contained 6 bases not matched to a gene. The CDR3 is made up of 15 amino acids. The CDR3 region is CASSSLAGGLNEQFF. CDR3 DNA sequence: TGTGCCAGCTCATCCCTAGCGGGGGGGCTTAATGAGCAGTTCTTC.

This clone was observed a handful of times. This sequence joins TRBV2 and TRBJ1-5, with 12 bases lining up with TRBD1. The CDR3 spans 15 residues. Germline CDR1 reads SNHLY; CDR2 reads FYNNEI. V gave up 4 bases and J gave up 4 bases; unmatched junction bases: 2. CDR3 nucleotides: TGTGCCAGCAGTGGGGGACAGGGGGCAAATCAGCCCCAGCATTTT. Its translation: CASSGGQGANQPQHF.